A selection of T cell receptor beta chains follows, all from one sample in a study of beta chain features in type 1 diabetes. Assay used: immunoSEQ multiplex PCR; TCRdb lists only in-frame clones, some missing. This table holds about 24,000 clones, 60% to 80% found once. Sequencing input: Tregs from blood. The receptor source for this set is a woman in her thirties or forties in good health. Each CDR3 is given with its conserved first and last residue. The D gene is left open where the match is weak. Size values are once, few and many counts, or a class for expanded clones, and some rows have none.

TRBV29-1	TRBJ2-1	.	.	CSAKQSNEQFF	TGCAGCGCTAAACAGAGCAATGAGCAGTTCTTC
TRBV5-1	TRBJ2-3	TRBD2	.	CASSWGDLAGSTDTQYF	TGCGCCAGCAGCTGGGGGGACCTAGCGGGGAGCACAGATACGCAGTATTTT
TRBV6-6	TRBJ1-5	TRBD1	.	CASQRTGARINQPQHF	TGTGCCAGCCAGAGGACAGGGGCTAGAATCAATCAGCCCCAGCATTTT
TRBV29-1	TRBJ2-5	TRBD2	.	CSVGPSGGAKTQYF	TGCAGCGTAGGCCCTAGCGGGGGGGCCAAGACCCAGTACTTC
TRBV5-6	TRBJ2-1	TRBD2	.	CASSRGLAEYNEQFF	TGTGCCAGCAGCCGGGGACTAGCGGAGTACAATGAGCAGTTCTTC
TRBV5-6	TRBJ2-3	.	.	CASSLASTDTQYF	TGTGCCAGCAGCTTGGCGAGCACAGATACGCAGTATTTT
TRBV5-1	TRBJ1-1	.	.	CASSFLQGVNTEAFF	TGCGCCAGCAGCTTTTTACAGGGAGTGAACACTGAAGCTTTCTTT
TRBV5-6	TRBJ2-7	.	few	CASSLRILLAGYEQYF	TGTGCCAGCAGCCTTCGTATCTTACTAGCAGGGTACGAGCAGTACTTC
TRBV7-8	TRBJ1-3	TRBD1	.	CASSAMGQLAGNTIYF	TGTGCCAGCAGCGCCATGGGACAGCTCGCGGGAAACACCATATATTTT
TRBV16	TRBJ2-1	.	.	CASSQLGPGSEQFF	TGTGCCAGCAGCCAATTGGGTCCGGGTAGTGAGCAGTTCTTC
TRBV10-2	TRBJ2-5	TRBD2	.	CASRKRLAGQETQYF	TGCGCCAGCAGGAAGAGACTAGCGGGCCAAGAGACCCAGTACTTC
TRBV18	TRBJ1-1	TRBD1	few	CASSTTGQAAAFF	TGTGCCAGCTCAACGACAGGACAGGCTGCGGCTTTCTTT
TRBV13	TRBJ1-3	.	.	CASSPTGWGNTIYF	TGTGCCAGCAGCCCAACCGGGTGGGGAAACACCATATATTTT
TRBV7-9	TRBJ2-4	TRBD2	.	CASSLVGAGGDIQYF	TGTGCCAGCAGCTTAGTTGGAGCGGGGGGTGACATTCAGTACTTC
TRBV5-6	TRBJ1-2	.	.	CASHFLYGYTF	TGTGCCAGCCACTTCTTATATGGCTACACCTTC
TRBV5-1	TRBJ2-1	.	.	CASSRRSYNEQFF	TGCGCCAGCAGCCGGCGGTCATACAATGAGCAGTTCTTC
TRBV7-9	TRBJ1-1	.	.	CASALRGGLGGTEAFF	TGTGCCAGCGCTCTTAGGGGTGGACTGGGGGGGACTGAAGCTTTCTTT
TRBV9	TRBJ2-5	TRBD2	.	CASSGGTSGGRQETQYF	TGTGCCAGCAGTGGTGGGACTAGCGGGGGACGCCAAGAGACCCAGTACTTC
TRBV19	TRBJ1-1	.	.	CASMNEQGTEAFF	TGTGCCAGTATGAATGAGCAGGGCACTGAAGCTTTCTTT
TRBV6-5	TRBJ2-5	.	.	CASSYSPLQETQYF	TGTGCCAGCAGTTACTCTCCTCTCCAAGAGACCCAGTACTTC
TRBV6-5	TRBJ2-1	TRBD1	few	CASSPSGTGNNEQFF	TGTGCCAGCAGTCCCTCCGGGACAGGGAACAATGAGCAGTTCTTC
TRBV7-8	TRBJ1-1	TRBD1	.	CASSTGTGVNTEAFF	TGTGCCAGCAGCACTGGGACAGGGGTAAACACTGAAGCTTTCTTT
TRBV18	TRBJ2-3	TRBD2	.	CASSRGAGASADTQYF	TGTGCCAGCTCACGTGGAGCGGGGGCGTCGGCGGATACGCAGTATTTT
TRBV6-5	TRBJ2-2	TRBD2	.	CASRSGGVTGELFF	TGTGCCAGCAGGAGCGGGGGGGTCACCGGGGAGCTGTTTTTT
TRBV4-2	TRBJ2-2	TRBD2	few	CASSRKKKGLVAGELFF	TGTGCCAGCAGCCGAAAGAAGAAGGGACTAGTTGCCGGGGAGCTGTTTTTT
TRBV2	TRBJ2-4	.	.	CASSAPAGARQYF	TGTGCCAGCAGTGCCCCGGCGGGCGCTAGGCAGTACTTC
TRBV29-1	TRBJ1-2	.	.	CSVEGPRDGLYGYTF	TGCAGCGTTGAAGGGCCCAGGGATGGGCTCTATGGCTACACCTTC
TRBV7-2	TRBJ2-1	.	.	CASSLESTVNEQFF	TGTGCCAGCAGCTTAGAATCAACAGTCAATGAGCAGTTCTTC
TRBV9	TRBJ2-1	TRBD2	.	CASSGGLAGAFNEQFF	TGTGCCAGCAGCGGGGGACTAGCGGGGGCTTTCAATGAGCAGTTCTTC
TRBV19	TRBJ2-2	.	.	CASSARLPTFANTGELFF	TGTGCCAGTAGTGCGAGACTACCAACTTTCGCGAACACCGGGGAGCTGTTTTTT
TRBV7-2	TRBJ2-5	TRBD1	medium-sized	CASSSGQGGTQYF	TGTGCCAGCAGCTCGGGACAGGGCGGGACCCAGTACTTC
TRBV4-2	TRBJ2-3	.	.	CASSQAIHPGQRTDTQYF	TGTGCCAGCAGCCAAGCCATTCATCCCGGACAACGCACAGATACGCAGTATTTT
TRBV7-2	TRBJ2-4	.	.	CASSLGGERLAKNIQYF	TGTGCCAGCAGCTTAGGGGGGGAAAGGCTAGCCAAAAACATTCAGTACTTC
TRBV7-2	TRBJ2-7	.	.	CASSLGRRAVGYEQYF	TGTGCCAGCAGCTTAGGTAGGCGGGCGGTAGGATACGAGCAGTACTTC
TRBV27	TRBJ2-7	TRBD1	.	CASSLSRTGGIPYEQYF	TGTGCCAGCAGTTTATCCAGGACAGGGGGGATCCCCTACGAGCAGTACTTC
TRBV11-3	TRBJ1-2	.	.	CASSPFPRGGDGYTF	TGTGCCAGCAGCCCATTTCCCAGGGGAGGGGATGGCTACACCTTC
TRBV5-1	TRBJ2-6	.	.	CASSRLRGSGANVLTF	TGCGCCAGCAGCCGACTGCGGGGCTCTGGGGCCAACGTCCTGACTTTC
TRBV7-2	TRBJ2-1	TRBD2	.	CASSLKPIAGGPVF	TGTGCCAGCAGCTTAAAGCCGATAGCGGGGGGGCCGGTCTTC
TRBV11-2	TRBJ2-7	TRBD1	.	CASSLPDRSEQYF	TGTGCCAGCAGCTTGCCGGACAGGAGCGAGCAGTACTTC
TRBV7-2	TRBJ2-2	.	.	CASHDPGGNTGELFF	TGTGCCAGCCATGACCCCGGAGGAAACACCGGGGAGCTGTTTTTT
TRBV5-5	TRBJ1-2	.	once	CASSTPQGSGYTF	TGTGCCAGCAGCACGCCTCAGGGTTCGGGCTACACCTTC
TRBV29-1	TRBJ1-1	.	.	CSVSLAVSNTEAFF	TGCAGCGTGTCCCTGGCAGTAAGTAACACTGAAGCTTTCTTT
TRBV5-1	TRBJ1-1	.	once	CASSYYSGENTEAFF	TGCGCCAGCAGCTACTACTCCGGAGAGAACACTGAAGCTTTCTTT